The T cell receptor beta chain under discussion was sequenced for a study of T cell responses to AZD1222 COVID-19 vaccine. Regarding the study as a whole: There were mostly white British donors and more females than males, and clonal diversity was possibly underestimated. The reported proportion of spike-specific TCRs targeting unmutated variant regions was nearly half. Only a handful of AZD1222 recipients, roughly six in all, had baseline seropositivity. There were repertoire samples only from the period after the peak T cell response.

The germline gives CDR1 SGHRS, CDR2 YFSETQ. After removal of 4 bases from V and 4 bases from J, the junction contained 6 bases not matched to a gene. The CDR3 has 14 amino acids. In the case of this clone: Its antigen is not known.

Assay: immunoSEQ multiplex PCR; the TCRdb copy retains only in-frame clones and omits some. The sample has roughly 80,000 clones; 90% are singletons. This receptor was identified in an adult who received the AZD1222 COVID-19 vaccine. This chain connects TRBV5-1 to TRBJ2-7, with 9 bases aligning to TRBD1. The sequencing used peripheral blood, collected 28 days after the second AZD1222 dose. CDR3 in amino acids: CASSLGQGGYEQYF. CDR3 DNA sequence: TGCGCCAGCAGCCTGGGACAGGGCGGGTACGAGCAGTACTTC.